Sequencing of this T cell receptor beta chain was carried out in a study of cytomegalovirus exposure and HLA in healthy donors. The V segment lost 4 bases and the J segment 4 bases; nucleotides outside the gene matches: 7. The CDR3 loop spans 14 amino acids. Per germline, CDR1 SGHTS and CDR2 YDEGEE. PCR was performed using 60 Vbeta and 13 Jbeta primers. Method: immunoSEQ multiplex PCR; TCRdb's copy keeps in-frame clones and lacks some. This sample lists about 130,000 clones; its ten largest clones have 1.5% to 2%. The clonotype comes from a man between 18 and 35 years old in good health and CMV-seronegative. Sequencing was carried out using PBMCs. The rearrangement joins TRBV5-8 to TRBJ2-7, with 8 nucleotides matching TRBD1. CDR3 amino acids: CASSDRGLGYEQYF. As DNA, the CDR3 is TGTGCCAGCAGCGACAGGGGACTTGGGTACGAGCAGTACTTC. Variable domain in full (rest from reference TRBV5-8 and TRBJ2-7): EAGVTQSPTHLIKTRGQQATLRCSPISGHTSVYWYQQALGLGLQFLLWYDEGEERNRGNFPPRFSGRQFPNYSSELNVNALELEDSALYLCASSDRGLGYEQYFGPGTRLTVT.